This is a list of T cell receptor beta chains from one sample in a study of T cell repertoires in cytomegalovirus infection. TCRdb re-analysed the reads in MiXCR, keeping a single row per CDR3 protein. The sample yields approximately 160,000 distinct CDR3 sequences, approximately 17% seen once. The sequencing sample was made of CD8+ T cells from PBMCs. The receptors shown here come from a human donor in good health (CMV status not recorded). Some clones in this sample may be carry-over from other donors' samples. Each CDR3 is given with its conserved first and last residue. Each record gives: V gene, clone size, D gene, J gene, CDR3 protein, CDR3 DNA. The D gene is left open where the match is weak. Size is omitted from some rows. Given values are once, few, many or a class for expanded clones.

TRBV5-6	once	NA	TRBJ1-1	CASTQDSVWSEAFF	TGTGCCAGCACCCAGGACAGCGTTTGGTCGGAAGCTTTCTTT
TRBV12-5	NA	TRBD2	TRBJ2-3	CASGSGLARTDTQYF	TGTGCTAGTGGATCCGGACTAGCAAGAACAGATACGCAGTATTTT
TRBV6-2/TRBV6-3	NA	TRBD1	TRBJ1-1	CASTNPGQTTEAFF	TGTGCCAGCACCAACCCGGGACAGACCACTGAAGCTTTCTTT
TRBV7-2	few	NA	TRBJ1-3	CASSPSTGSRPGNTIYF	TGTGCCAGCAGCCCCTCCACGGGATCCCGTCCTGGAAACACCATATATTTT
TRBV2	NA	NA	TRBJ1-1	CAFQRGAEAFF	TGTGCCTTCCAAAGGGGGGCTGAAGCTTTCTTT
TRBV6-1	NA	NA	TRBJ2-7	CASSDLGGKGSYEQYF	TGTGCCAGCAGTGATCTTGGCGGGAAGGGCTCCTACGAGCAGTACTTC
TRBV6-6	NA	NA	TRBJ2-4	CASSRGDLAKNIQYF	TGTGCCAGCAGCAGGGGGGACTTAGCCAAAAACATTCAGTACTTC
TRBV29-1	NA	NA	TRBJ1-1	CSVQLNTEAFF	TGCAGCGTCCAACTGAACACTGAAGCTTTCTTT
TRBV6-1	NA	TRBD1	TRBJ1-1	CASTGQSNTEAFF	TGTGCCAGCACGGGACAGTCGAACACTGAAGCTTTCTTT
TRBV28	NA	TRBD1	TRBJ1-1	CASSLHDRGGTEAFF	TGTGCCAGCAGTTTACATGACAGGGGCGGGACTGAAGCTTTCTTT
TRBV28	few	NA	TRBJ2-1	CASSLWGEGLGEQFF	TGTGCCAGCAGTTTGTGGGGGGAAGGTTTGGGTGAGCAGTTCTTC
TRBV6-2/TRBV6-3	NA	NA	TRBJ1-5	CASGWTFGGNQPQHF	TGTGCCAGCGGATGGACGTTTGGGGGCAATCAGCCCCAGCATTTT
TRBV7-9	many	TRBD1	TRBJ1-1	CASRWIGQGVMNTEAFF	TGTGCCAGCAGGTGGATCGGACAGGGCGTCATGAACACTGAAGCTTTCTTT
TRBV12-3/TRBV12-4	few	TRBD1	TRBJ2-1	CASIHSPGQLNNEQFF	TGTGCCAGCATCCACTCCCCGGGACAGCTGAACAATGAGCAGTTCTTC
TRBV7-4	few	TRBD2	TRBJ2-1	CASSLVFTSGYNEQFF	TGTGCCAGCAGCTTAGTTTTCACTAGCGGATACAATGAGCAGTTCTTC
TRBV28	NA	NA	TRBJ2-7	CASSSGLTTYEQYF	TGTGCCAGCAGTTCGGGACTTACCACCTACGAGCAGTACTTC
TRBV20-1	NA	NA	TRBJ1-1	CSARSLSDTEAFF	TGCAGTGCCCGCTCCCTCAGCGACACTGAAGCTTTCTTT
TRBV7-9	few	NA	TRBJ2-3	CASSPLTSPSRDTQYF	TGTGCCAGCAGCCCCCTGACTAGTCCTTCAAGGGATACGCAGTATTTT
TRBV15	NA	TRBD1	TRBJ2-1	CATRDRGLYNEQFF	TGTGCCACCAGGGACAGGGGGCTTTACAATGAGCAGTTCTTC
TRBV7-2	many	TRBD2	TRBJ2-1	CASSLEAGGINEQFF	TGTGCCAGCAGCTTAGAAGCGGGGGGCATCAATGAGCAGTTCTTC
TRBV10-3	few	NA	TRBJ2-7	CAISDPGRNRAEYF	TGTGCCATCAGTGATCCGGGTCGTAACAGGGCCGAGTACTTC
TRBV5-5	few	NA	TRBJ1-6	CASSRTVEYNSPLHF	TGTGCCAGCAGCCGGACGGTGGAATATAATTCACCCCTCCACTTT
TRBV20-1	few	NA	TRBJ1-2	CSARQPTGGRRGYGYTF	TGCAGTGCTAGACAGCCAACCGGGGGGCGTCGGGGCTATGGCTACACCTTC
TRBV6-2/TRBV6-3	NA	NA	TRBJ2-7	CASSDGLGNSYEQYF	TGTGCCAGCAGCGACGGACTGGGGAACTCCTACGAGCAGTACTTC
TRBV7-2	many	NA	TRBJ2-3	CASSTHIAGSSSDTQYF	TGTGCCAGCAGCACGCATATCGCAGGGAGTTCGTCAGATACGCAGTATTTT
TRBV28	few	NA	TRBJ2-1	CASSVLNEQFF	TGTGCCAGCAGTGTCTTAAACGAGCAGTTCTTC
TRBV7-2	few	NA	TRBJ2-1	CASSLVEVAIANEQFF	TGTGCCAGCAGCTTAGTAGAAGTGGCGATTGCCAATGAGCAGTTCTTC
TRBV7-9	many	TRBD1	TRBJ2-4	CASTMRGDRRDIQYF	TGTGCCAGCACCATGAGAGGGGACAGGAGAGACATTCAGTACTTC
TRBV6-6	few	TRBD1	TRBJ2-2	CASSYTRQGPTGELFF	TGTGCCAGCAGTTACACGAGACAGGGGCCCACCGGGGAGCTGTTTTTT
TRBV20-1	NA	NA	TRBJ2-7	CSARDVAGSYEQYF	TGCAGTGCTAGAGATGTCGCCGGGTCCTACGAGCAGTACTTC
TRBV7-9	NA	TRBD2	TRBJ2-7	CASSLDGAGNEQYF	TGTGCCAGCAGCTTAGACGGAGCGGGGAACGAGCAGTACTTC
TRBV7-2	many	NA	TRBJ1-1	CASSFPGLEAFF	TGTGCCAGCTCCTTCCCGGGGCTTGAAGCTTTCTTT